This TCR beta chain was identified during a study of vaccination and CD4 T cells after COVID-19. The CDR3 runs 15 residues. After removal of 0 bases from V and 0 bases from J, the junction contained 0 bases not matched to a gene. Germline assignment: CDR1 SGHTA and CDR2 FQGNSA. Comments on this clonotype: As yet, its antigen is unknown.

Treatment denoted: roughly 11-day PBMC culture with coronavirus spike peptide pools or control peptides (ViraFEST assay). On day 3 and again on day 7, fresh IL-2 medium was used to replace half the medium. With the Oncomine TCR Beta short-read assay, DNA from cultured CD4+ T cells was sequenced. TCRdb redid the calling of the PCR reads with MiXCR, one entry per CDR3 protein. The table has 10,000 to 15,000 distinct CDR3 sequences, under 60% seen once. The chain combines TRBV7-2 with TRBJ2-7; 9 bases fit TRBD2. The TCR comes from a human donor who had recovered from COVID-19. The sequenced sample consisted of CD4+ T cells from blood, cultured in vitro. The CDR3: CASSLASGSSYEQYF. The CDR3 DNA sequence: TGTGCCAGCAGCTTAGCTAGCGGGAGCTCCTACGAGCAGTACTTC.